The rows below give T cell receptor beta chains drawn from one sample of a study of T-cell memory formation after mild COVID-19. TCRdb ran MiXCR on the 5' RACE reads and lists one entry per CDR3 protein. The table has 120,000 or so distinct CDR3 sequences, roughly 15% seen once. Sequencing was carried out using PBMCs or a T cell subset sorted from them (not recorded which). These receptors were collected from an adult woman who had mild COVID-19 (a few samples of this study predate the infection). Cell type and time point are not known. Each CDR3 is given with its conserved first and last residue.

TRBV11-3	CASSLGATGGLQETQYF
TRBV7-3	CASSLIGGNTEAFF
TRBV7-9	CASSFRADTQYF
TRBV19	CASSIAQGAGGYTF
TRBV25-1	CASHPGREETQYF
TRBV10-3	CAISGDTRETQYF
TRBV4-3	CASSPRPTGPHEQYF
TRBV5-1	CASSLPRGATDTQYF
TRBV7-9	CASNPDREDGYEQYF
TRBV10-3	CAISLGTYNSPLHF
TRBV7-9	CASSLASGRLNEQFF
TRBV10-3	CAISGVVGQPQHF
TRBV30	CAWSAGQLGYEQYF
TRBV4-1	CASSQDSRRRRGETQYF
TRBV7-2	CASILAVDTGELFF
TRBV12-3/TRBV12-4	CASSPRQGGGYTF
TRBV9	CASNPGGGSTDTQYF
TRBV4-3	CASSQGGLAGASTDTQYF
TRBV6-2/TRBV6-3	CASSPPNYNEQFF
TRBV7-8	CASTGTSGGTTTDTQYF
TRBV29-1	CSVESAGSYEQYF
TRBV7-6	CASSFSGGASEQFF
TRBV11-2	CASRSSWGRSYEQYF
TRBV5-1	CASSLAGGGPYNEQFF
TRBV29-1	CSALGGLISYEQYF
TRBV5-1	CASRLAEGADTQYF
TRBV7-9	CASSLVTVNEQFF
TRBV10-3	CAISALPGLTKGRSSYEQYF
TRBV5-6	CASSLATGTIGQYF
TRBV12-3/TRBV12-4	CASSFYSTDTQYF
TRBV5-1	CASSFSGAFGGYTF
TRBV4-1	CASSPHRGSMNTEAFF
TRBV5-1	CASSLGGEFVNGYTF
TRBV4-1	CASSQVRAGVSNQPQHF
TRBV7-9	CASSSSGQYQETQYF
TRBV6-1	CASIRAVTANYGYTF
TRBV12-3/TRBV12-4	CASSLHRGYEQYF
TRBV18	CASSPPDGYNEQFF
TRBV20-1	CSARDLPADYSYEQYF
TRBV29-1	CSVGLGSSYNEQFF
TRBV12-3/TRBV12-4	CASSSGTGGYEQYF
TRBV5-1	CASSLGQGAGQPQHF
TRBV29-1	CSVEVRDSPYEQYF
TRBV20-1	CSASRTGISPLHF
TRBV12-3/TRBV12-4	CASSENEKLFF
TRBV12-3/TRBV12-4	CASSPTQGREETQYF
TRBV5-1	CASSLGAGENSPLHF
TRBV5-1	CASLPLGRDEMITYEQYF
TRBV29-1	CSVEDRSRPPPDTQYF
TRBV5-4	CASSPWTGMDTGELFF
TRBV6-5	CASSPIPGELFF
TRBV29-1	CSVVFLGFNEQFF
TRBV13	CASSLERGMNTGELFF
TRBV19	CASTVGGTEAFF
TRBV5-1	CASSLGTGVPYEQYF
TRBV4-2	CASSPRGRGDSYEQYF